Listed below are T cell receptor beta chains from one sample, sequenced in a study of blood T cells in healthy people across ages. TCRdb used MiXCR to reprocess the 5' RACE reads, holding one entry per CDR3 protein. Seen here are around 1,600,000 distinct CDR3 sequences, around 40% observed once, and the top ten hold around 4%. Sequencing used blood. The receptor set was obtained from a woman younger than 30 in good health. The CDR3 runs from the conserved cysteine through the conserved F or W. Each record gives: D gene, J gene, clone size, V gene, CDR3 protein, CDR3 DNA. D genes are given only for firm matches. Clone sizes are given selectively: once, few, many, or a class where the clone is expanded.

>TRBD2|TRBJ2-3|-|TRBV29-1
CSVGPREGRTDTQYF
TGCAGCGTTGGTCCCAGGGAGGGTCGCACAGATACGCAGTATTTT
>-|TRBJ1-2|-|TRBV7-3
CASGTVGGSNGYTF
TGTGCCAGCGGGACTGTGGGGGGCAGCAATGGCTACACCTTC
>-|TRBJ1-2|few|TRBV10-3
CAISEEDRRNGYTF
TGTGCCATCAGTGAGGAAGACAGGAGGAATGGCTACACCTTC
>TRBD1|TRBJ1-4|-|TRBV7-2
CASSTGVGVEKLFF
TGTGCCAGCAGCACAGGGGTGGGGGTTGAAAAACTGTTTTTT
>TRBD1|TRBJ2-3|-|TRBV7-7
CASSATGISGDTQYF
TGTGCTAGCAGCGCGACAGGGATCTCGGGAGATACGCAGTATTTT
>-|TRBJ2-7|few|TRBV5-1
CASSLAPSAYNEQYF
TGCGCCAGCAGCTTGGCCCCTAGCGCCTACAATGAGCAGTACTTC
>TRBD1|TRBJ1-2|-|TRBV6-1
CASSEGQGADGYTF
TGTGCCAGCAGTGAAGGACAGGGGGCTGATGGCTACACCTTC
>TRBD1|TRBJ1-1|few|TRBV6-5
CASSSDRAANTEAFF
TGTGCCAGCAGTTCCGACAGGGCGGCGAACACTGAAGCTTTCTTT
>TRBD1|TRBJ1-1|few|TRBV29-1
CSVDTGAMNTEAFF
TGCAGCGTTGACACAGGGGCTATGAACACTGAAGCTTTCTTT
>-|TRBJ2-7|few|TRBV3-1
CASSPPGVGRSYEQYF
TGTGCCAGCAGCCCACCGGGCGTAGGAAGGTCCTACGAGCAGTACTTC
>-|TRBJ1-1|-|TRBV7-2
CASSSDTPAFF
TGTGCCAGCAGCTCAGACACTCCTGCTTTCTTT
>-|TRBJ2-5|-|TRBV7-9
CASRIEGGSQETQYF
TGTGCCAGCAGAATAGAGGGGGGGTCTCAAGAGACCCAGTACTTC
>-|TRBJ2-3|few|TRBV4-3
CASSQSSADTQYF
TGCGCCAGCAGTCAGTCAAGCGCAGATACGCAGTATTTT
>-|TRBJ2-7|-|TRBV5-4
CASSYDSSGRYEQYF
TGTGCCAGCAGCTATGACAGTTCGGGGCGCTACGAGCAGTACTTC
>-|TRBJ1-1|-|TRBV28
CASRGMGGVTEAFF
TGTGCCAGCAGAGGAATGGGGGGCGTCACTGAAGCTTTCTTT
>TRBD2|TRBJ2-1|-|TRBV10-2
CASSDPLAGSDEQFF
TGCGCCAGCAGTGATCCCCTAGCGGGGTCGGATGAGCAGTTCTTC
>-|TRBJ2-1|-|TRBV24-1
CATGTIGNCKQFF
TGTGCCACCGGAACGATTGGGAACTGCAAGCAGTTCTTC
>TRBD1|TRBJ2-7|few|TRBV10-3
CAISGETGGESEQYF
TGTGCCATCAGTGGGGAGACAGGGGGAGAGAGCGAGCAGTACTTC
>-|TRBJ2-1|few|TRBV4-2
CASSQQDMAGGYNEQFF
TGTGCCAGCAGCCAACAGGATATGGCGGGCGGATACAATGAGCAGTTCTTC
>TRBD1|TRBJ2-5|-|TRBV6-6
CTSRPGQGLETQYF
TGTACCAGCAGGCCCGGACAGGGGCTAGAGACCCAGTACTTC
>TRBD1|TRBJ2-2|-|TRBV4-3
CASSQDRDTGELFF
TGTGCCAGCAGCCAGGACAGGGACACCGGGGAGCTGTTTTTT
>TRBD1|TRBJ1-2|-|TRBV7-9
CASSLASGTAKSRYGYTF
TGTGCCAGCAGCTTAGCCTCCGGGACAGCGAAATCGAGATATGGCTACACCTTC
>TRBD2|TRBJ2-4|few|TRBV20-1
CSAGTSGLIAGEQYF
TGCAGTGCCGGGACTAGCGGGCTCATCGCTGGGGAGCAGTACTTC
>-|TRBJ2-1|many|TRBV15
CATSRDATSSYNEQFF
TGTGCCACCAGCAGAGATGCCACATCTTCCTACAATGAGCAGTTCTTC
>-|TRBJ2-3|few|TRBV29-1
CSVNDLSTDTQYF
TGCAGCGTTAACGACCTTAGCACAGATACGCAGTATTTT
>-|TRBJ2-7|-|TRBV6-2/TRBV6-3
CASNSPRREFNEQYF
TGTGCCAGCAACTCACCTAGGAGGGAATTCAACGAGCAGTACTTC